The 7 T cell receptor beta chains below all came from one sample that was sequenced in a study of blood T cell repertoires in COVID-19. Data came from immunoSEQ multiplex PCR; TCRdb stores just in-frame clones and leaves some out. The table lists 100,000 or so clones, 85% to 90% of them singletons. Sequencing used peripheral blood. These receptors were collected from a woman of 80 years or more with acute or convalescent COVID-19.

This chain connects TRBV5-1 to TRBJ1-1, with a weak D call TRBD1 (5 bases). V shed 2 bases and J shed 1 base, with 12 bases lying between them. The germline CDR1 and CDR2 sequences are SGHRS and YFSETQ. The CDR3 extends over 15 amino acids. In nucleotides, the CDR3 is TGCGCCAGCAGCTTCACGACAGATCCGAACACTGAAGCTTTCTTT. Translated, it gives CASSFTTDPNTEAFF.

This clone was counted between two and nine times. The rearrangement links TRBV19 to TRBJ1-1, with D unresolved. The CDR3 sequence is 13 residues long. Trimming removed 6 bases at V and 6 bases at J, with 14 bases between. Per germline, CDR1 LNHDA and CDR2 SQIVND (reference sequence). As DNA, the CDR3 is TGTGCCAGTAGCTCCCAGGTGGGTCCTGAAGCTTTCTTT. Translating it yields CASSSQVGPEAFF.

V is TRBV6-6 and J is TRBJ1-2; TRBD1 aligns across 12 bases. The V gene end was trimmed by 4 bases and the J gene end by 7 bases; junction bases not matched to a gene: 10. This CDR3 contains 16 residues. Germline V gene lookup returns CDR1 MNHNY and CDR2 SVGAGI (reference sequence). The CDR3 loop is CASSFSGTGGDLGYTF. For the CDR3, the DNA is TGTGCCAGCAGTTTTTCCGGGACAGGGGGCGATCTTGGCTACACCTTC.

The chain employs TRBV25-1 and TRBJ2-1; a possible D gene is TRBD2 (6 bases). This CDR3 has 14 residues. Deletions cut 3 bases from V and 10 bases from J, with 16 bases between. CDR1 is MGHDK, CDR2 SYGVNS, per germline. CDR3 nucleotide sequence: TGTGCCAGCAGTGAGGAGTTCTCCGCGGGGGAGCAGTTCTTC. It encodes CASSEEFSAGEQFF.

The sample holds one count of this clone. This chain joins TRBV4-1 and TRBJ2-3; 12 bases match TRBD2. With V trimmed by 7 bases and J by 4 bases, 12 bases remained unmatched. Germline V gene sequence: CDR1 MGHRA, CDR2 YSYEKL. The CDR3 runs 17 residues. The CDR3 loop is CASTLAGASGGADTQYF. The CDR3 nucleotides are TGCGCCAGCACCCTCGCCGGGGCTAGCGGGGGGGCAGATACGCAGTATTTT.

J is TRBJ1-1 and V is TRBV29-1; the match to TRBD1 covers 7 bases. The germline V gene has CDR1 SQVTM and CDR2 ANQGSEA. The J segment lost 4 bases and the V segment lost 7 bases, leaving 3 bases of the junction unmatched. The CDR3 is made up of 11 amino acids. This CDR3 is CSAGQVTEAFF. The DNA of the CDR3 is TGCAGCGCCGGACAGGTCACTGAAGCTTTCTTT.

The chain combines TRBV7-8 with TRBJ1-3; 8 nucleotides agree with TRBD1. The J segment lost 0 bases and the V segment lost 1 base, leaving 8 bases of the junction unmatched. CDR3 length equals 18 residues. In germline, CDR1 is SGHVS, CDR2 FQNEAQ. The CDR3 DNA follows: TGTGCCAGCAGCTTAGTGGTGGCGGGACAGGCCTCTGGAAACACCATATATTTT. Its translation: CASSLVVAGQASGNTIYF.